This entry lists 3 T cell receptor beta chains sequenced from one sample in a study of vaccination and CD4 T cells after COVID-19. TCRdb independently ran MiXCR on the PCR reads; one entry per CDR3 protein. The sample records about 21,000 distinct CDR3 sequences, about 57% being singletons. The input for sequencing was CD4+ T cells from blood, taken before SARS-CoV-2 vaccination. Receptor source: a human donor who had recovered from COVID-19.

This chain joins TRBV20-1 and TRBJ2-5, with D unclear. Germline-derived CDR1 and CDR2 are DFQATT and SNEGSKA (reference sequence). The length of the CDR3 is 12 residues. Deletions cut 0 bases from V and 4 bases from J, with 6 bases between. The CDR3 is CSARDWRETQYF. Written as DNA, the CDR3 is TGCAGTGCTAGAGATTGGCGAGAGACCCAGTACTTC.

This clonotype showed up just a few times. The CDR3 coding sequence is TGTGCCAGCAGCCGGGGGTGGGGCGGTCGAGAGACCCAGTACTTC. Translated: CASSRGWGGRETQYF. The rearrangement uses TRBV6-1 and TRBJ2-5; D perhaps matches TRBD2 (6 bases). This CDR3 region has 15 residues. The germline gives CDR1 MNHNS, CDR2 SASEGT. V was trimmed by 6 bases and J by 4 bases, leaving 18 bases between them.

This clonotype was counted only a few times. In DNA, the CDR3 is TGTGCCAGCAGCCCGGCCGGGACTCCTTTAGCCCAGTACTTC. This encodes CASSPAGTPLAQYF. This rearrangement joins TRBV7-6 to TRBJ2-5; D perhaps matches TRBD2 (6 bases). The germline CDR1 and CDR2 sequences are SGHVS and FNYEAQ. This CDR3 has 14 residues. Between the trimmed V and J ends, which lost 5 bases and 9 bases, there was a span of 19 bases.